The present TCR beta chain was sequenced within a study of T cell repertoires in cytomegalovirus infection. Study background: Through public TCR beta signatures, both CMV infection and matching HLA type were indicated.

TCRdb re-called the reads through MiXCR, storing one row per CDR3 protein. Here the sample spans a few hundred thousand distinct CDR3 sequences, about an eighth being singletons. V lost 8 bases and J 2 bases, leaving 18 bases between the germline ends. The CDR3 extends over 15 amino acids. Germline V gene lookup returns CDR1 MNHNS and CDR2 SASEGT. This clonotype was recorded many times. Its antigen is not known. General study findings and limits: The cumulative frequency of public TCR beta families distinguished individuals who carried CMV together with the relevant HLA.

This receptor was obtained from a human donor in good health (CMV status not recorded). Some clones in this sample may be carry-over from other donors' samples. Material: PBMCs. This rearrangement joins TRBV6-1 to TRBJ2-5; D is perhaps TRBD1 (5 bases). The CDR3 protein is CASALGGHYQETQYF. The CDR3, as DNA: TGTGCCAGCGCCCTGGGTGGACACTATCAAGAGACCCAGTACTTC.